Listed below are T cell receptor beta chains from one sample, sequenced in a study of cytomegalovirus exposure and HLA in healthy donors. Assay: immunoSEQ multiplex PCR; the TCRdb copy retains only in-frame clones and omits some. The sample lists fewer than 200,000 clones, roughly 80% occurring once. The sample taken for sequencing was PBMCs. The origin of the receptors is a man younger than 35 in good health and CMV-seropositive. Each CDR3 is given without its conserved first and last residue. The order of the fields is J gene, clone size, V gene, CDR3 protein. Size values are once, few and many counts, or a class for expanded clones, and some rows have none.

>TRBJ1-1|NA|TRBV15
ATSRDTSTEAF
>TRBJ1-5|NA|TRBV7-2
ASSSRTGGYNSNQPQH
>TRBJ1-1|NA|TRBV2
ASIGGVGTEAF
>TRBJ2-1|few|TRBV2
ASRLASGDNEQF
>TRBJ1-5|NA|TRBV11-2
VSSSRLNQPQH
>TRBJ2-3|NA|TRBV11-1
ASSPPLSTDTQY
>TRBJ1-1|NA|TRBV7-9
ASSLVDRYTMNTEAF
>TRBJ1-4|once|TRBV7-9
SSTLDRSNEKLF
>TRBJ2-3|NA|TRBV9
ASSVWPRTYTDTQY
>TRBJ1-5|NA|TRBV6-6
ASSPSGRGHQPQH
>TRBJ1-6|NA|TRBV27
ASSFGQDNSPLH
>TRBJ2-7|NA|TRBV27
ASSLSGLAQTYEQY
>TRBJ2-5|NA|TRBV18
ASSPPRQGVSGETQY
>TRBJ2-3|NA|TRBV27
ASSRGGTDTQY
>TRBJ2-1|NA|TRBV6-5
ASSYIGLGYNEQF
>TRBJ2-4|NA|TRBV6-1
ASSEAGLAKNSQY
>TRBJ1-3|NA|TRBV15
ATSHSGNTIY
>TRBJ1-5|few|TRBV4-1
ASSHQVDQPQH
>TRBJ2-3|NA|TRBV30
AWSAITGADTQY
>TRBJ1-1|few|TRBV6-6
ASSYGHLNTEAF
>TRBJ2-7|NA|TRBV11-2
ASSLDAGASTYEQY
>TRBJ2-2|NA|TRBV27
ASSLQGRTGELF
>TRBJ2-5|few|TRBV5-4
ASSFGGRQETQY